Below, one T cell receptor (beta chain) is given with its context. V lost 2 bases and J lost 4; bases outside the gene matches: 7. The germline gives CDR1 LNHNV, CDR2 YYDKDF (reference sequence). The CDR3 covers 17 residues. Original handling: Estimated nucleated cell counts came from reference gene primer amplification. The protocol was immunoSEQ multiplex PCR, while the TCRdb copy is restricted to in-frame clones and leaves out a portion. V and J calls and clone size are those listed in that table; D and trimming were worked out from the DNA. The table has about 250,000 clones, about 84% seen once; the top ten hold 5% to 7%. The data stem from a study of blood T cell repertoires in COVID-19. Study-level information: COVID-19 samples from acute and convalescent phases originated in the United States, Italy and Spain. PBMCs, B-cell-depleted T cells, or T cells were the source of the cDNA or gDNA that made up the material.

It was during active infection that Seattle patients were enrolled and then longitudinally followed. The chain uses TRBV15 and TRBJ2-5; TRBD2 agrees at 13 bases. The clonotype was recovered from an elderly woman with COVID-19, enrolled during active disease. What was sequenced was peripheral blood. CDR3 protein: CATSRTSGGALVETQYF. CDR3 coding DNA: TGTGCCACCAGCAGAACTAGCGGGGGGGCCTTAGTAGAGACCCAGTACTTC.